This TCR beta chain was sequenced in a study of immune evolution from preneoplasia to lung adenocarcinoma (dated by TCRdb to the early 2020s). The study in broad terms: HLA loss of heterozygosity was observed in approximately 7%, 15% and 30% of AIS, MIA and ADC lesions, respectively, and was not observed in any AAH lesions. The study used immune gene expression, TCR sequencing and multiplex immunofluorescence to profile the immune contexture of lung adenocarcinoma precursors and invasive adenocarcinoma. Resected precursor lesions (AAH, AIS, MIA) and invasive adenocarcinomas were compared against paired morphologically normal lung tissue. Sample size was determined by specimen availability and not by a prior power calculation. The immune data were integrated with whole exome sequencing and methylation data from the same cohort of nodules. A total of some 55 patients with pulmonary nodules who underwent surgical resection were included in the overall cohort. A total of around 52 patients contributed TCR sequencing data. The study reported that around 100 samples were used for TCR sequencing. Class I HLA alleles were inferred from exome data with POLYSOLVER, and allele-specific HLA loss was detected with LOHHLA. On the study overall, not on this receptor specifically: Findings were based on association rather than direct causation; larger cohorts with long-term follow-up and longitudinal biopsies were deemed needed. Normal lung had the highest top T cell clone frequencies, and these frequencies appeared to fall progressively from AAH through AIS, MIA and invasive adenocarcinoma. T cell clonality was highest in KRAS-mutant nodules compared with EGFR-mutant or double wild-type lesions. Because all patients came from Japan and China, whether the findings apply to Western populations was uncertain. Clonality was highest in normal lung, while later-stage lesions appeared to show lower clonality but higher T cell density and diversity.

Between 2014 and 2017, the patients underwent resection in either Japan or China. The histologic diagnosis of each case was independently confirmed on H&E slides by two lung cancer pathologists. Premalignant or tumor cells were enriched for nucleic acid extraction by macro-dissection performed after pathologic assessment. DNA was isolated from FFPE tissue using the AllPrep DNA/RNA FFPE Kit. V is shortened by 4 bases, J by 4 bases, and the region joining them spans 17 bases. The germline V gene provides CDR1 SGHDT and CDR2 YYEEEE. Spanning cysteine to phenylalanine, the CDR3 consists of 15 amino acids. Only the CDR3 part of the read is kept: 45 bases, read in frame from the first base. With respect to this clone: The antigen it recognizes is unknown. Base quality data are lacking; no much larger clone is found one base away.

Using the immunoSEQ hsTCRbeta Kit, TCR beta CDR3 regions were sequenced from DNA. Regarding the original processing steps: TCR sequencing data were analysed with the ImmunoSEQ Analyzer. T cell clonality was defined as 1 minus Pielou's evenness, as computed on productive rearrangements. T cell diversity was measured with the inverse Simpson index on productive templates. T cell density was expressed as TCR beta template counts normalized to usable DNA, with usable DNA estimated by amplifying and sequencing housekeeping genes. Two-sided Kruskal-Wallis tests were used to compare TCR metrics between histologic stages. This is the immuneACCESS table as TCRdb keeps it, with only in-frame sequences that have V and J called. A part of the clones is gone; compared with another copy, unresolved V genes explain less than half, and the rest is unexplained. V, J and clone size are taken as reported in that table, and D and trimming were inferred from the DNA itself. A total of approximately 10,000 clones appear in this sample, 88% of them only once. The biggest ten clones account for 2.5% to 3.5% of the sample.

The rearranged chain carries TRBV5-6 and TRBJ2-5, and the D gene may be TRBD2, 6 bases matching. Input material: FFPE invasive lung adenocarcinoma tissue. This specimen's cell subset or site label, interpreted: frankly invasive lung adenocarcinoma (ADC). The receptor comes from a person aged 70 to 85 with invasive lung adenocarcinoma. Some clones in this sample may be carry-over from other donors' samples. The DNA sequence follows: TGTGCCAGCAGCCCGGAGGGTTCCGGGGGAGAGACCCAGTACTTC. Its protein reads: CASSPEGSGGETQYF.